This entry lists 27 T cell receptor beta chains sequenced from one sample in a study of control samples from healthy donors and cancer patients. Assay used: immunoSEQ multiplex PCR; TCRdb lists only in-frame clones, some missing. This sample has around 110,000 clones, with about 93% found just once. Sequencing used blood. Receptors originate from a man younger than 45 in good health.

This clone was detected once. CDR3 bases: TGTGCCACCAGTGATTCGATAGGGAAGGGCACTGAAGCTTTCTTT. This translates into CATSDSIGKGTEAFF. The V gene is TRBV24-1, the J gene TRBJ1-1; no clear D gene. This CDR3 has 15 amino acids. CDR1 and CDR2 from the germline V gene are KGHDR and SFDVKD. Trimming took off 2 bases at V and 4 bases at J, with 13 bases between the two ends.

The chain uses TRBV5-4 and TRBJ1-2; 7 nucleotides match TRBD1. The germline gives CDR1 SGHNT, CDR2 YYREEE (reference sequence). This CDR3 region has 14 residues. V lost 4 bases, J lost 5 bases, and 8 bases stayed unmatched. This CDR3 is CASSPDREGYGYTF. The CDR3 nucleotides read TGTGCCAGCAGCCCCGACAGGGAGGGGTATGGCTACACCTTC.

Points on this clone: In the same sample, other DNA sequences code for this CDR3. The genes are TRBV7-2 and TRBJ2-3; D is tentatively TRBD1 or TRBD2 (7 bases each). CDR3 size: 17 residues. Germline CDR1 reads SGHTA; CDR2 reads FQGNSA. Between the trimmed V and J ends, which lost 2 bases and 2 bases, there was a span of 17 bases. This CDR3 is CASSLLGGGGVTDTQYF. CDR3 coding DNA: TGTGCCAGCAGCTTATTAGGGGGCGGGGGTGTCACAGATACGCAGTATTTT.

This rearrangement joins TRBV5-1 to TRBJ2-2; 7 nucleotides align to TRBD1. This CDR3 region has 18 residues. J gave up 0 bases and V 4 bases, and 12 bases lay outside the gene matches. The germline gives CDR1 SGHRS, CDR2 YFSETQ. The DNA for the CDR3 is TGCGCCAGCAGCCCGAAGACAGGGACCTATTCGAACACCGGGGAGCTGTTTTTT. It translates to CASSPKTGTYSNTGELFF. The full variable domain, its missing parts supplied by reference TRBV5-1 and TRBJ2-2, is KAGVTQTPRYLIKTRGQQVTLSCSPISGHRSVSWYQQTPGQGLQFLFEYFSETQRNKGNFPGRFSGRQFSNSRSEMNVSTLELGDSALYLCASSPKTGTYSNTGELFFGEGSRLTVL.

CDR3 loop: CASSPKGDTEAFF. The CDR3 DNA is TGTGCCAGCTCACCAAAGGGAGACACTGAAGCTTTCTTT. V and J are TRBV18 and TRBJ1-1; D is unresolved. This CDR3 spans 13 amino acids. The germline V gene encodes CDR1 KGHSH and CDR2 LQKENI. Trimming took 2 bases from V and 3 from J, leaving 7 bases between them.

This sequence joins TRBV5-1 and TRBJ2-7; D is unclear. Trimming stripped 2 bases from V and 3 bases from J, with 9 bases between. This CDR3 is 13 amino acids long. The germline gives CDR1 SGHRS, CDR2 YFSETQ. The CDR3 DNA follows: TGCGCCAGCAGCTTTGGAGCAAACTACGAGCAGTACGTC. Translated: CASSFGANYEQYV.

The V call is TRBV6-1, the J call TRBJ2-7; D is ambiguous. V was pared by 0 bases and J by 1 base, with 7 bases between. Germline CDR1 MNHNS, CDR2 SASEGT. The CDR3 runs 14 residues. The CDR3 loop is CASSEARLSYEQYF. The DNA of the CDR3 is TGTGCCAGCAGTGAAGCCCGGCTATCCTACGAGCAGTACTTC.

The rearrangement uses TRBV7-2 and TRBJ2-1, with 10 bases fitting TRBD1. Germline CDR1 and CDR2: SGHTA and FQGNSA. This CDR3 region has 15 residues. V was pared by 5 bases and J by 4 bases, with 5 bases of the junction left unmatched. The CDR3 DNA reads as TGTGCCAGCAGCGACCGGACAGGGGGATACAATGAGCAGTTCTTC. This gives the protein CASSDRTGGYNEQFF. Based on the CDR3 plus reference TRBV7-2 and TRBJ2-1, the full variable domain is GAGVSQSPSNKVTEKGKDVELRCDPISGHTALYWYRQSLGQGLEFLIYFQGNSAPDKSGLPSDRFSAERTGGSVSTLTIQRTQQEDSAVYLCASSDRTGGYNEQFFGPGTRLTVL.

The rearrangement uses TRBV6-4 and TRBJ2-5; D remains ambiguous. The CDR3 is made up of 11 amino acids. The germline V and J ends were trimmed by 0 bases and 14 bases, with 10 bases remaining between them. CDR1 is MRHNA and CDR2 is SNTAGT in the germline V gene. The chain's CDR3 is CASSDSRHYYF. The DNA for the CDR3 is TGTGCCAGCAGTGACTCGAGGCATTATTACTTC.

The chain combines TRBV11-2 with TRBJ1-2; D is unresolved. The CDR3 is 17 residues long. V lost 4 bases to trimming and J lost 0 bases, with 18 bases between them. Germline V lookup: CDR1 SGHAT, CDR2 FQNNGV. As DNA, the CDR3 is TGTGCCAGCAGCTCGGCCAGAGGAGTACGCTCTAACTATGGCTACACCTTC. This codes for CASSSARGVRSNYGYTF. The whole variable domain, filled in from reference TRBV11-2 and TRBJ1-2, reads EAGVAQSPRYKIIEKRQSVAFWCNPISGHATLYWYQQILGQGPKLLIQFQNNGVVDDSQLPKDRFSAERLKGVDSTLKIQPAKLEDSAVYLCASSSARGVRSNYGYTFGSGTRLTVV.

The V gene is TRBV5-5, the J gene TRBJ2-3, with 8 nucleotides matching TRBD1. With 2 bases clipped from V and 4 bases from J, the junction kept 0 bases outside the gene matches. In germline, CDR1 is SGHKS, CDR2 YYEKEE (reference sequence). The length of the CDR3 is 13 residues. The CDR3 DNA is TGTGCCAGCAGCTTACAGGGGGCAGATACGCAGTATTTT. Its translation is CASSLQGADTQYF.

DNA of the CDR3: TGTGCCAGCAGCTTACCACAGGGGGCGTACGAGCAGTACTTC. Its protein is CASSLPQGAYEQYF. This sequence joins TRBV5-6 and TRBJ2-7; 9 bases are a match to TRBD1. The ends lost 2 bases at V and 4 bases at J; junction bases unmatched: 4. The germline V gene encodes CDR1 SGHDT and CDR2 YYEEEE. This CDR3 comprises 14 residues.

The V gene is TRBV28, the J gene TRBJ1-6; D call uncertain. CDR3 length: 16 amino acids. Per germline, CDR1 MDHEN and CDR2 SYDVKM. The ends were cut back, 5 bases at V and 7 bases at J, with 18 bases in the middle. CDR3: CASSPIDPVSNSPLHF. The DNA for the CDR3 is TGTGCCAGCAGTCCGATAGACCCTGTCAGCAATTCACCCCTCCACTTT. The entire variable domain, with the rest obtained from reference TRBV28 and TRBJ1-6, is as follows: DVKVTQSSRYLVKRTGEKVFLECVQDMDHENMFWYRQDPGLGLRLIYFSYDVKMKEKGDIPEGYSVSREKKERFSLILESASTNQTSMYLCASSPIDPVSNSPLHFGNGTRLTVT.

The J gene is TRBJ2-5, the V gene TRBV11-2; 8 bases are shared with TRBD2. Germline loops: CDR1 SGHAT, CDR2 FQNNGV. This CDR3 spans 15 amino acids. Trimming removed 5 bases from V and 2 bases from J; junction bases left unmatched: 7. The CDR3 protein is CASSPAGALQETQYF. The CDR3 nucleotides read TGTGCCAGCAGCCCAGCGGGGGCGTTGCAAGAGACCCAGTACTTC.

V usage is TRBV25-1 and J usage is TRBJ1-4; D is unresolved. Germline V gene data show CDR1 as MGHDK and CDR2 as SYGVNS. V lost 6 bases, J lost 7 bases, and 6 bases lay in between. The CDR3 extends over 11 amino acids. CDR3 protein: CASRRREKLFF. The DNA for the CDR3 is TGTGCCAGCAGGAGACGTGAAAAACTGTTTTTT.

The genes are TRBV5-4 and TRBJ1-1, with 8 bases aligning to TRBD1. Germline V gene sequence: CDR1 SGHNT, CDR2 YYREEE (reference sequence). V lost 0 bases, J lost 5 bases, and 3 bases stayed unmatched. This CDR3 comprises 14 residues. The CDR3 DNA follows: TGTGCCAGCAGCTTGGAAGGGACAGGAACTGAAGCTTTCTTT. This encodes CASSLEGTGTEAFF.

V is TRBV4-1 and J is TRBJ2-2, with a possible D match to TRBD1 (6 bases). The CDR3 extends over 18 amino acids. Per germline, CDR1 MGHRA and CDR2 YSYEKL. V was cut by 0 bases and J by 3 bases, with 17 bases left in between. The CDR3 region is CASSQEVRVRGDTGELFF. CDR3 nucleotides: TGCGCCAGCAGCCAAGAGGTGCGGGTCAGGGGTGACACCGGGGAGCTGTTTTTT.

The chain joins TRBV4-1 to TRBJ1-2, with D uncertain. From germline, CDR1 is MGHRA and CDR2 YSYEKL. V lost 1 base and J lost 5, with 8 bases in between. This CDR3 has 13 amino acids. For the CDR3, the DNA is TGCGCCAGCAGCCAAGGAAACGGTTATGGCTACACCTTC. This encodes CASSQGNGYGYTF.

The rearrangement uses TRBV19 and TRBJ2-7; 7 nucleotides line up with TRBD1. V trimming: 8 bases; J trimming: 1 base; junction bases outside the gene matches: 2. The CDR3 has 12 residues. Germline lookup yields CDR1 LNHDA and CDR2 SQIVND (reference sequence). This CDR3 is CASGTASYEQYF. CDR3 coding DNA: TGTGCCAGTGGGACAGCTTCCTACGAGCAGTACTTC. The entire variable domain, with the rest obtained from reference TRBV19 and TRBJ2-7, is as follows: DGGITQSPKYLFRKEGQNVTLSCEQNLNHDAMYWYRQDPGQGLRLIYYSQIVNDFQKGDIAEGYSVSREKKESFPLTVTSAQKNPTAFYLCASGTASYEQYFGPGTRLTVT.

The chain uses TRBV30 and TRBJ2-2; 10 nucleotides align to TRBD2. The ends lost 0 bases at V and 0 bases at J; junction bases unmatched: 7. This CDR3 contains 18 residues. Germline CDR1 is GTSNPN and CDR2 is SVGIG (reference sequence). CDR3 amino acids: CAWSVKLAGSPNTGELFF. The CDR3 DNA follows: TGTGCCTGGAGTGTAAAACTAGCGGGGTCCCCGAACACCGGGGAGCTGTTTTTT.

The chain links TRBV10-3 to TRBJ1-1; 8 nucleotides line up with TRBD1. Germline assignment: CDR1 ENHRY and CDR2 SYGVKD. The CDR3 is 14 residues long. J gave up 1 base and V 7 bases, and 5 bases lay outside the gene matches. CDR3 DNA: TGTGCCATCAAGCTGGACAGGGAGAACACTGAAGCTTTCTTT. Amino acid sequence: CAIKLDRENTEAFF.

The chain employs TRBV5-1 and TRBJ2-2, with D unresolved. The CDR3 loop spans 16 amino acids. Germline V lookup: CDR1 SGHRS, CDR2 YFSETQ. Trimming stripped 2 bases from V and 3 bases from J, with 14 bases between. The CDR3: CASSFKGRSDTGELFF. CDR3 DNA sequence: TGCGCCAGCAGCTTCAAAGGGCGGTCGGACACCGGGGAGCTGTTTTTT. The full variable domain, rest sourced from reference TRBV5-1 and TRBJ2-2, is KAGVTQTPRYLIKTRGQQVTLSCSPISGHRSVSWYQQTPGQGLQFLFEYFSETQRNKGNFPGRFSGRQFSNSRSEMNVSTLELGDSALYLCASSFKGRSDTGELFFGEGSRLTVL.

The chain uses TRBV21-1 and TRBJ2-6; the D call in the table, TRBD2, was not verified against the DNA. TRBV21-1 is a listed pseudogene. This CDR3 comprises 19 residues. The CDR3 DNA sequence: TGTGCCAGCAGCAGGGACTATAGGACGGAGTACTCTGGGGCCAACGTCCTGACTTTC. It codes for CASSRDYRTEYSGANVLTF.

This chain links TRBV6-1 with TRBJ1-2, with a tentative D call TRBD1 (5 bases). V lost 2 bases to trimming and J lost 3 bases, with 13 bases between them. Germline V gene data show CDR1 as MNHNS and CDR2 as SASEGT. This CDR3 has 15 residues. As DNA, the CDR3 is TGTGCCAGCAGTGAACTTTGGGGGGTAGACTATGGCTACACCTTC. It yields the protein CASSELWGVDYGYTF.

This chain joins TRBV19 and TRBJ1-5, with no clear D. CDR3 length equals 15 residues. V lost 7 bases and J lost 1, with 14 bases in between. The germline V gene has CDR1 LNHDA and CDR2 SQIVND (reference sequence). The CDR3 coding sequence is TGTGCCAGTACCCTAAACCGGGCAAGCAATCAGCCCCAGCATTTT. It codes for CASTLNRASNQPQHF.

The chain joins TRBV7-8 to TRBJ2-7; 7 bases are a match to TRBD1. The CDR3 extends over 16 amino acids. V shed 5 bases and J 0 bases; nucleotides not matched to a gene: 10. Per germline, CDR1 SGHVS and CDR2 FQNEAQ. CDR3 nucleotides: TGTGCCAGCAGCCGCTATGAAGGACAGGCCTCCTACGAGCAGTACGTC. Protein sequence: CASSRYEGQASYEQYV.

The chain recombines TRBV15 with TRBJ2-7, with D unresolved. The germline V gene encodes CDR1 LNHNV and CDR2 YYDKDF (reference sequence). This CDR3 spans 16 amino acids. The V end lost 3 bases, the J end lost 7 bases, and 22 bases lay between the germline ends. The CDR3 DNA follows: TGTGCCACCAGCAGGCAACAAACCCCCATCCCCCGGGAGCAGTACTTC. It codes for CATSRQQTPIPREQYF.